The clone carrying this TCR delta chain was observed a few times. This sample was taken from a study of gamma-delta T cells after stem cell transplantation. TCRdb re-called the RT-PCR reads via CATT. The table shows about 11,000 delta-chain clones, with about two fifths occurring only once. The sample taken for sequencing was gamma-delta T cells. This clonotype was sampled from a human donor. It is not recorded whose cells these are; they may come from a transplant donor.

CDR3 DNA sequence: TGTGCTCTTGGGTGCGCGGCCTTCCTATTTAAGTGGGGGGCGTACACCGATAAACTCATCTTT. This translates into CALGCAAFLFKWGAYTDKLIF. The chain links TRDV1 to TRDJ1, with 8 bases that match TRDD2. Germline values: CDR1 TSWWSYY, CDR2 QGS. J was trimmed by 0 bases and V by 5 bases; bases with no gene match: 23. CDR3 length equals 21 residues.